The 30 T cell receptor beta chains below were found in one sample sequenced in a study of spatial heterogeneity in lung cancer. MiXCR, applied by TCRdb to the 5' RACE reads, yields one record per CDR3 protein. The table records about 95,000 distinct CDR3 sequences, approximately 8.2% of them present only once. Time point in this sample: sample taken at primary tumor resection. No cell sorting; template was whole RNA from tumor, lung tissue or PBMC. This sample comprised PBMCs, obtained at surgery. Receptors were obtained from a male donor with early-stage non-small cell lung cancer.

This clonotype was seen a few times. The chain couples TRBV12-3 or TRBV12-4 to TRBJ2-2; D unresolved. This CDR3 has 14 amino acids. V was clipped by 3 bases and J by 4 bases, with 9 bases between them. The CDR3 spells CASSFSQTTGELFF. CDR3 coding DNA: TGTGCCAGCAGTTTCTCACAGACCACCGGGGAGCTGTTTTTT.

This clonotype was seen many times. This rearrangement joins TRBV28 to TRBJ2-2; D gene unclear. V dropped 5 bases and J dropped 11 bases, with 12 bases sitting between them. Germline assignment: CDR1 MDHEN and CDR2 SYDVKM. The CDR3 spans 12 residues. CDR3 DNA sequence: TGTGCCAGCAGTCCACCCAAGCCCGAGCTGTTTTTT. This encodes CASSPPKPELFF.

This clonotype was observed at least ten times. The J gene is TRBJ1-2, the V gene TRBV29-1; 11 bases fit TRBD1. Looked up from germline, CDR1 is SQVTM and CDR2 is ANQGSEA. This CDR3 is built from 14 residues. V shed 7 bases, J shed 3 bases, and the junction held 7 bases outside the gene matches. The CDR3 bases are TGCAGCGCAGGACAGGGGGCGAAGTACTATGGCTACACCTTC. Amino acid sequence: CSAGQGAKYYGYTF.

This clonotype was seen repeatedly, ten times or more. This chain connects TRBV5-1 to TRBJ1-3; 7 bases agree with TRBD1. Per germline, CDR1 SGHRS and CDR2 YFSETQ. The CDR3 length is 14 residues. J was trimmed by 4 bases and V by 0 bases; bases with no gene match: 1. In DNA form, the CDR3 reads TGCGCCAGCAGCTTGGACAGGGGAGGAAACACCATATATTTT. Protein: CASSLDRGGNTIYF.

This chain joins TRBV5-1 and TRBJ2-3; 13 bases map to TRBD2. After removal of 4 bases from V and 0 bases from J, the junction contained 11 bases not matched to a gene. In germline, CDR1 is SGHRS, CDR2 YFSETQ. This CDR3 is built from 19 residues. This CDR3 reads CASSATPGLAGPSTDTQYF. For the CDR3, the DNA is TGCGCCAGCAGCGCAACTCCGGGACTAGCGGGACCTAGCACAGATACGCAGTATTTT.

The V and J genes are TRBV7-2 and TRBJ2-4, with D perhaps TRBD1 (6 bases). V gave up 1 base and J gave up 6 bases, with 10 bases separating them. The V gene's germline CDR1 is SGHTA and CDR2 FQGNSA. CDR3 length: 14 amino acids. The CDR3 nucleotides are TGTGCCAGCAGCTTAGAAGGGGGTAGAAACATTCAGTACTTC. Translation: CASSLEGGRNIQYF.

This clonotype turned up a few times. CDR3 coding DNA: TGCAGTGCTAGCCCCAGACAGGGGAGGAGGGAGCAGTACTTC. This codes for CSASPRQGRREQYF. J is TRBJ2-7 and V is TRBV20-1; TRBD1 aligns across 8 bases. The CDR3 has 14 residues. Germline V gives CDR1 DFQATT, CDR2 SNEGSKA (reference sequence). With V trimmed by 3 bases and J by 7 bases, 11 bases remained unmatched.

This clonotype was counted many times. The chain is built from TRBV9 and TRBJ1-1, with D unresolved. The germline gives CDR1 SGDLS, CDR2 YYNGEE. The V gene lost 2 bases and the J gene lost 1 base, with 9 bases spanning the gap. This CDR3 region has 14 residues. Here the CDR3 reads CASSVGVQNTEAFF. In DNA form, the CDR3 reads TGTGCCAGCAGCGTCGGGGTACAGAACACTGAAGCTTTCTTT.

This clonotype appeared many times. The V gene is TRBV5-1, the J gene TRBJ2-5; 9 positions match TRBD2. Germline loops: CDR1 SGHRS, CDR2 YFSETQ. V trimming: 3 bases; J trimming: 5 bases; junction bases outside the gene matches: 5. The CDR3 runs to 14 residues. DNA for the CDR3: TGCGCCAGCAGCTCAGTAGCGGGAGCGGAGACCCAGTACTTC. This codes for CASSSVAGAETQYF.

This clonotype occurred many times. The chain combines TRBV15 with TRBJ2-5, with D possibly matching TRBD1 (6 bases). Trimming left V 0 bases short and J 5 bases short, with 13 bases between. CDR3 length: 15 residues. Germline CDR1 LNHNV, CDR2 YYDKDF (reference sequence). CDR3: CATSRDSGAGETQYF. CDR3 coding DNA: TGTGCCACCAGCAGAGATTCAGGGGCAGGGGAGACCCAGTACTTC. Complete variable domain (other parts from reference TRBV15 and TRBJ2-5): DAMVIQNPRYQVTQFGKPVTLSCSQTLNHNVMYWYQQKSSQAPKLLFHYYDKDFNNEADTPDNFQSRRPNTSFCFLDIRSPGLGDTAMYLCATSRDSGAGETQYFGPGTRLLVL.

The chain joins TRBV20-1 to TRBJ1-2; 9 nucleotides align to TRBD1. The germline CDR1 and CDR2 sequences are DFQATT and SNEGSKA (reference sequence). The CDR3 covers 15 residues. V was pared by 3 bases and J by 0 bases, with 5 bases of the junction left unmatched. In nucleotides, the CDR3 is TGCAGTGCTAGTCCCACAGGGGGCACTAACTATGGCTACACCTTC. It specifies CSASPTGGTNYGYTF.

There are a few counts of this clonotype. CDR3 protein: CASSFRGSETQYF. The CDR3 nucleotides are TGTGCCAGCAGTTTTCGGGGCAGCGAGACCCAGTACTTC. The gene calls are TRBV12-3 or TRBV12-4 and TRBJ2-5; either TRBD1 or TRBD2 may supply D (5 bases each). The CDR3 extends over 13 amino acids. Trimming stripped 3 bases from V and 5 bases from J, with 10 bases between.

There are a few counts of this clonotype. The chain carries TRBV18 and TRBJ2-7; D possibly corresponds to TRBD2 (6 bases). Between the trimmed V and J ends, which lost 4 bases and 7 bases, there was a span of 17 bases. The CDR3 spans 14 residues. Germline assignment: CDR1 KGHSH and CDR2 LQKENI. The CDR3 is CASSRGDSTGEQYF. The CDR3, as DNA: TGTGCCAGCTCACGGGGGGACTCCACGGGTGAGCAGTACTTC.

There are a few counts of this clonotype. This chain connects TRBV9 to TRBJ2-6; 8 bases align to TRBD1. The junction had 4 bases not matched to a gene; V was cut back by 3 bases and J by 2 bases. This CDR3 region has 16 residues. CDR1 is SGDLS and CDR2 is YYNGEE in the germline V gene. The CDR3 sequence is CASSGTGLPGANVLTF. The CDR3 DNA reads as TGTGCCAGCAGCGGGACAGGGCTGCCTGGGGCCAACGTCCTGACTTTC.

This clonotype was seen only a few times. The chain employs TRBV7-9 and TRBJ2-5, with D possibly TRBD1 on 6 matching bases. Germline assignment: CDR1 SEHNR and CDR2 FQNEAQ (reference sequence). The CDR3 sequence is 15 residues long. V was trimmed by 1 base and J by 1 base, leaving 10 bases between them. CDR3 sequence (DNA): TGTGCCAGCAGCTTAGGTACAGGGATCCAAGAGACCCAGTACTTC. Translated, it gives CASSLGTGIQETQYF. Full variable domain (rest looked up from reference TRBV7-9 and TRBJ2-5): DTGVSQNPRHKITKRGQNVTFRCDPISEHNRLYWYRQTLGQGPEFLTYFQNEAQLEKSRLLSDRFSAERPKGSFSTLEIQRTEQGDSAMYLCASSLGTGIQETQYFGPGTRLLVL.

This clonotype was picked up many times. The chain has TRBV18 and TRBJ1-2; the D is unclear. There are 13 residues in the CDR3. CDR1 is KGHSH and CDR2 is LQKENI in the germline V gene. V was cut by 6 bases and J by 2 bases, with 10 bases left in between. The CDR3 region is CASSSLPNYGYTF. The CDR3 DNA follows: TGTGCCAGCTCTTCCCTCCCCAACTATGGCTACACCTTC. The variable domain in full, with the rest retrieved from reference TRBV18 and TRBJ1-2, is NAGVMQNPRHLVRRRGQEARLRCSPMKGHSHVYWYRQLPEEGLKFMVYLQKENIIDESGMPKERFSAEFPKEGPSILRIQQVVRGDSAAYFCASSSLPNYGYTFGSGTRLTVV.

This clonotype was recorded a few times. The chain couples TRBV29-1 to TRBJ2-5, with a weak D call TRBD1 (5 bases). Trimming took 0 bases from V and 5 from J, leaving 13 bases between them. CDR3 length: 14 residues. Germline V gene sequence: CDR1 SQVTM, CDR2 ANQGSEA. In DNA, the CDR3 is TGCAGCGTTGAAGATTACACAGGCTCTGAGACCCAGTACTTC. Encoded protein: CSVEDYTGSETQYF.

The CDR3 sequence is CASTSTGVATNEKLFF. Here the CDR3 DNA reads TGTGCCAGCACATCTACAGGGGTGGCAACTAATGAAAAACTGTTTTTT. This sequence joins TRBV2 and TRBJ1-4; 7 bases map to TRBD1. This CDR3 has 16 residues. Losses at the gene ends were 7 bases for V and 0 bases for J; bases not matched to a gene: 8. Germline assignment: CDR1 SNHLY and CDR2 FYNNEI.

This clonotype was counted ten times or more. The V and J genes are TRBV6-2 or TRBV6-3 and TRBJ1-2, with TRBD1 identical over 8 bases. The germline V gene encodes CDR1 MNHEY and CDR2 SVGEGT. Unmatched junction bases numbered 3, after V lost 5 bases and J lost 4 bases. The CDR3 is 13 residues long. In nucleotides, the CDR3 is TGTGCCAGCAGTCCAGGGGGCGGCTATGGCTACACCTTC. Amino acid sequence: CASSPGGGYGYTF.

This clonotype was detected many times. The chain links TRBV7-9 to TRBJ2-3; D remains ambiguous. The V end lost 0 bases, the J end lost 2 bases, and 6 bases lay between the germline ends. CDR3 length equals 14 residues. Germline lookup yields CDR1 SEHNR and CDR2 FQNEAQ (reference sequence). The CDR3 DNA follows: TGTGCCAGCAGCTTAGCGACTGACACAGATACGCAGTATTTT. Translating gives CASSLATDTDTQYF.

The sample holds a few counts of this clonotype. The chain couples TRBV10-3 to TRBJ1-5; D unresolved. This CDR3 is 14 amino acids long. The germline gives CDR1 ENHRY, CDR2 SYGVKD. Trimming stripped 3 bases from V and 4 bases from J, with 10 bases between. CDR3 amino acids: CAISDGRRNQPQHF. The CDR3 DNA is TGTGCCATCAGTGATGGCAGGAGAAATCAGCCCCAGCATTTT.

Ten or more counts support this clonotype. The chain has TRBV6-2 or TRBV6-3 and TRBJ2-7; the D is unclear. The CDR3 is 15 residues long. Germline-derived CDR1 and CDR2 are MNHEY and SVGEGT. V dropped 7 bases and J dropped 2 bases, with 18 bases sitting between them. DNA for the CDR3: TGTGCCAGCATAACCGAGCCCGCCGCCCCCTACGAGCAGTACTTC. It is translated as CASITEPAAPYEQYF.

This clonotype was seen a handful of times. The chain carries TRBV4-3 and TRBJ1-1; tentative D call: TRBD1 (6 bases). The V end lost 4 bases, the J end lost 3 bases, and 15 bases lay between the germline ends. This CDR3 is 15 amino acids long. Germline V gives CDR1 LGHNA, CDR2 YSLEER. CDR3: CASSPGGAGDTEAFF. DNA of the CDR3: TGCGCCAGCAGCCCGGGGGGGGCCGGGGACACTGAAGCTTTCTTT.

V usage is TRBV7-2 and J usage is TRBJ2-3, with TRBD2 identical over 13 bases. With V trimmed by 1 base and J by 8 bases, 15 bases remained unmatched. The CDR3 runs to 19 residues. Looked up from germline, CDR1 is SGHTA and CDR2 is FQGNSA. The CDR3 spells CASSLGAPTSGGLLGTQYF. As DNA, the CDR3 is TGTGCCAGCAGCTTAGGTGCCCCGACTAGCGGGGGGTTGTTAGGTACGCAGTATTTT.

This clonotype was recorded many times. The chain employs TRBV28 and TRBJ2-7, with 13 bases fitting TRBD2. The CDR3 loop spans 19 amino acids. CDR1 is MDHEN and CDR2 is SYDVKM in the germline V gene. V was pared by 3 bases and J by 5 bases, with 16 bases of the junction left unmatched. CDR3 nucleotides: TGTGCCAGCAGTTTCCCCCGACACCGGACTAGCGGGAGTTATGACGAGCAGTACTTC. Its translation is CASSFPRHRTSGSYDEQYF. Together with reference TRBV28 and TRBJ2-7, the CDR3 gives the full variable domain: DVKVTQSSRYLVKRTGEKVFLECVQDMDHENMFWYRQDPGLGLRLIYFSYDVKMKEKGDIPEGYSVSREKKERFSLILESASTNQTSMYLCASSFPRHRTSGSYDEQYFGPGTRLTVT.

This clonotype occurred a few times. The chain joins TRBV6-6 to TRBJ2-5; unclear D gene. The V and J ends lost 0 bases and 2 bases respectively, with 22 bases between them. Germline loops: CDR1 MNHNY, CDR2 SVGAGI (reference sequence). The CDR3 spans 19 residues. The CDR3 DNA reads TGTGCCAGCAGTTACTCGGTTACGTATCGGGTCAATTGGCAAGAGACCCAGTACTTC. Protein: CASSYSVTYRVNWQETQYF.

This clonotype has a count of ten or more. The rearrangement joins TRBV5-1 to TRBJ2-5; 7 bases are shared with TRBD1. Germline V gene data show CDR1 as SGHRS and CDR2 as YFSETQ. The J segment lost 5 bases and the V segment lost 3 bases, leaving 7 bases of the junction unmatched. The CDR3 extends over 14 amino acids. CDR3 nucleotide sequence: TGCGCCAGCAGCTACGGACAGGCCGGGGAGACCCAGTACTTC. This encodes CASSYGQAGETQYF.

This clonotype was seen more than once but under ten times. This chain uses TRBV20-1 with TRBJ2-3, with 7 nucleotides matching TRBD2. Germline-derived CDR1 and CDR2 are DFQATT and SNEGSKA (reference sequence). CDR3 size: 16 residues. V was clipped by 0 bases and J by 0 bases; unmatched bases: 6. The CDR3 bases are TGCAGTGCTAGAGATCGTCGGGGACTAAGCACAGATACGCAGTATTTT. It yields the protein CSARDRRGLSTDTQYF.

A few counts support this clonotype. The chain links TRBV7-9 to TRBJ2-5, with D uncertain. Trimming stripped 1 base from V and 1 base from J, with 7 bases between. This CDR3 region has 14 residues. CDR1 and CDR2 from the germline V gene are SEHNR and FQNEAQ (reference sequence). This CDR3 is CASSLDRLQETQYF. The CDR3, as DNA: TGTGCCAGCAGCTTAGACCGACTCCAAGAGACCCAGTACTTC.

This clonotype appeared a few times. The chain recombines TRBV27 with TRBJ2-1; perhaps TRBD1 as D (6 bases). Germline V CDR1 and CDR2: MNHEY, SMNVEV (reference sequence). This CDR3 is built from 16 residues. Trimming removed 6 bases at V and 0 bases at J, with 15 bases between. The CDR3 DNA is TGTGCCAGCAGCAGCCAGGGGCATCCCTCCTACAATGAGCAGTTCTTC. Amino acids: CASSSQGHPSYNEQFF.